The T cell receptor beta chain described here comes from a study of shared clonotypes between healthy human individuals. Generated by immunoSEQ multiplex PCR, the TCRdb table keeps only in-frame clones and is missing some. The data hold hundreds of thousands of clones, with 90% to 96% observed a single time. Trimming stripped 0 bases from V and 1 base from J, with 2 bases between. CDR3 length equals 14 residues. In germline, CDR1 is SGHDT, CDR2 YYEEEE. This chain joins TRBV5-6 and TRBJ2-6, with unresolved D. The clonotype was recovered from a woman aged 25 to 45 in good health. Sequencing was done on a sample of naive CD4+ T cells sorted from blood. Subset described: CD45RA+ positively selected. Here the CDR3 reads CASSLVSGANVLTF. CDR3 DNA: TGTGCCAGCAGCTTGGTTTCTGGGGCCAACGTCCTGACTTTC.